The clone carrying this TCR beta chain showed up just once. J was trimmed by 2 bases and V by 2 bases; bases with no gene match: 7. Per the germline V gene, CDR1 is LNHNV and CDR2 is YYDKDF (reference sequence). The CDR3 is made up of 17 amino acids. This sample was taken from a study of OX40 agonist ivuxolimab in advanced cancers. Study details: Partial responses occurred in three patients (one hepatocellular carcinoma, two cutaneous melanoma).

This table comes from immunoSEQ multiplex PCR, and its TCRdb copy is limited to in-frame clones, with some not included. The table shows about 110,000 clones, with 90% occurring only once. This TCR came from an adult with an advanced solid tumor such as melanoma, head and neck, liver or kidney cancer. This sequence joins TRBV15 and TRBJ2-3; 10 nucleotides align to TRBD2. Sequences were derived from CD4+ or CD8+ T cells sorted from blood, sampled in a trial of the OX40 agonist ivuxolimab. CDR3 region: CATSRRTSGAITDTQYF. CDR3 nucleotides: TGTGCCACCAGCAGAAGAACTAGCGGGGCTATCACAGATACGCAGTATTTT.